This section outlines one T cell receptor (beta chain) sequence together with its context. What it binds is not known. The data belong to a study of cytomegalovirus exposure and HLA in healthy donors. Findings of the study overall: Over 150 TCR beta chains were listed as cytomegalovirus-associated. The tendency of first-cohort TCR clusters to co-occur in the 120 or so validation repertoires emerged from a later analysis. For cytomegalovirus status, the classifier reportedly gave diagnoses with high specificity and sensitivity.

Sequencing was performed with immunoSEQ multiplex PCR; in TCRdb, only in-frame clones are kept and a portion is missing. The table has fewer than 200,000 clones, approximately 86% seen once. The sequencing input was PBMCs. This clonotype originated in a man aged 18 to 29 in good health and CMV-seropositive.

CDR3 sequence (DNA): TGTGCCAGCCTTGAAGCGCCGAACACCGGGGAGCTGTTTTTT. This encodes CASLEAPNTGELFF. V and J are TRBV5-4 and TRBJ2-2; D call uncertain. This CDR3 has 14 amino acids. Germline CDR1 is SGHNT and CDR2 is YYREEE (reference sequence). V dropped 7 bases and J dropped 0 bases, with 10 bases sitting between them. Drawing the rest from reference TRBV5-4 and TRBJ2-2, the complete variable domain is ETGVTQSPTHLIKTRGQQVTLRCSSQSGHNTVSWYQQALGQGPQFIFQYYREEENGRGNFPPRFSGLQFPNYSSELNVNALELDDSALYLCASLEAPNTGELFFGEGSRLTVL.